This T cell receptor beta chain is drawn from a study of T cells in Graves' hyperthyroidism and ophthalmopathy. This clonotype showed up many times. Its antigen is unidentified. V was shortened by 3 bases and J by 4 bases, with 10 bases between the two germline ends. This CDR3 has 14 residues. Study-level results: A model of 13 V-J features distinguished ophthalmopathy from stable hyperthyroidism. Most clonotypes that expanded in the thyroid above 0.001 also showed up in blood.

Amplified regions were TCR beta CDR3 sequences from RNA transcripts. First-round RT-PCR with HTBI primers amplified the TCR CDR3 region. TCRdb re-analysed the multiplex PCR reads in MiXCR, keeping a single row per CDR3 protein. Altogether some 300,000 distinct CDR3 sequences are present, roughly 15% being singletons, with the ten largest covering less than 8%. Based on clinical symptoms, serum thyroxine and TRAb, thyroid ultrasound and orbital computed tomography, diagnoses were reached. This rearrangement joins TRBV12-3 or TRBV12-4 to TRBJ2-4; a possible D gene is TRBD1 (6 bases). The sequence was obtained from a woman aged 40 to 50 with Graves' hyperthyroidism. Input material: blood. The CDR3 is CASSFEQGKNIQYF. In nucleotides, the CDR3 is TGTGCCAGCAGTTTTGAACAGGGAAAAAACATTCAGTACTTC.